The 10 T cell receptor beta chains in this list originate from one sample, sequenced in a study of T-cell memory formation after mild COVID-19. TCRdb independently ran MiXCR on the 5' RACE reads; one entry per CDR3 protein. This sample has about 360,000 distinct CDR3 sequences, with over 13% found just once. Sequences were obtained from PBMCs or a T cell subset sorted from them (not recorded which). Receptor source: a man aged 18 to 35 who had mild COVID-19 (a few samples of this study predate the infection). Cell type and time point are not known.

V gene TRBV5-1 combines with J gene TRBJ1-1; D unclear. V lost 7 bases and J lost 1, with 11 bases in between. Germline V gives CDR1 SGHRS, CDR2 YFSETQ. The CDR3 is made up of 13 amino acids. The CDR3 region has the DNA TGCGCCAGCTCGGGCCTTACGAACACTGAAGCTTTCTTT. Amino acids: CASSGLTNTEAFF.

This chain joins TRBV7-2 and TRBJ2-7; 7 nucleotides line up with TRBD1. Losses at the gene ends were 6 bases for V and 0 bases for J; bases not matched to a gene: 5. Germline values: CDR1 SGHTA, CDR2 FQGNSA. The CDR3 runs to 14 residues. CDR3 coding DNA: TGTGCCAGCAGAAGGGGGACAGACTCCTACGAGCAGTACTTC. Protein sequence: CASRRGTDSYEQYF.

This clonotype has just a few counts. This chain uses TRBV4-1 with TRBJ2-3; 8 positions match TRBD2. Germline V gives CDR1 MGHRA, CDR2 YSYEKL. CDR3 size: 17 residues. V was pared by 1 base and J by 9 bases, with 15 bases of the junction left unmatched. CDR3 region: CASSQGFPSAGGGTQYF. CDR3 coding DNA: TGCGCCAGCAGCCAAGGGTTCCCTAGCGCCGGCGGGGGGACGCAGTATTTT.

This clonotype was observed at least ten times. The V and J genes are TRBV5-5 and TRBJ2-3; possibly TRBD1 for D (5 bases). Germline V CDR1 and CDR2: SGHKS, YYEKEE (reference sequence). V was cut by 0 bases and J by 4 bases, with 9 bases left in between. This CDR3 has 14 amino acids. The CDR3 nucleotides read TGTGCCAGCAGCTTGGAGTGGGGCGCAGATACGCAGTATTTT. Its translation is CASSLEWGADTQYF.

This clonotype was detected ten times or more. The chain recombines TRBV6-5 with TRBJ1-1; D might be TRBD1 (5 bases). The V gene's germline CDR1 is MNHEY and CDR2 SVGAGI. Trimming pared 7 bases from V and 4 bases from J, leaving 13 bases between. The CDR3 spans 13 residues. CDR3 sequence (DNA): TGTGCCAGCATCAACACGGGGGGCACTGAAGCTTTCTTT. It specifies CASINTGGTEAFF.

This clonotype was seen at least ten times. The chain employs TRBV7-8 and TRBJ1-1; D possibly corresponds to TRBD1 (5 bases). Trimming removed 7 bases at V and 4 bases at J, with 13 bases between. The CDR3 spans 13 residues. Germline CDR1 reads SGHVS; CDR2 reads FQNEAQ. The CDR3 loop reads CASNPLGGTEAFF. The CDR3 DNA follows: TGTGCCAGCAACCCACTGGGGGGCACTGAAGCTTTCTTT.

This clonotype has a count of ten or more. The V call is TRBV7-2, the J call TRBJ2-7; D gene unclear. Germline CDR1 and CDR2: SGHTA and FQGNSA. The CDR3 is 12 residues long. Trimming removed 5 bases at V and 7 bases at J, with 12 bases between. The DNA of the CDR3 is TGTGCCAGCAGCCGCCAGGTGCGGGAGCAGTACTTC. Its translation is CASSRQVREQYF.

The gene calls are TRBV5-5 and TRBJ2-3; D remains ambiguous. CDR1 SGHKS and CDR2 YYEKEE come from the germline V gene (reference sequence). CDR3 length: 18 residues. The ends were cut back, 1 base at V and 8 bases at J, with 26 bases in the middle. This chain's CDR3 is CASSLQATRRASSGTQYF. In DNA form, the CDR3 reads TGTGCCAGCAGCTTGCAGGCAACCCGACGAGCGTCCTCGGGTACGCAGTATTTT.

The chain combines TRBV3-1 with TRBJ1-2; possibly TRBD1 for D (6 bases). V was pared by 4 bases and J by 3 bases, with 15 bases between. The CDR3 loop spans 15 amino acids. Germline V gene lookup returns CDR1 LGHDT and CDR2 YNNKEL (reference sequence). The chain's CDR3 is CASSLQGGGYYGYTF. The CDR3 DNA reads as TGTGCCAGCAGCCTCCAGGGTGGGGGCTACTATGGCTACACCTTC. The whole variable domain, remainder taken from reference TRBV3-1 and TRBJ1-2, is DTAVSQTPKYLVTQMGNDKSIKCEQNLGHDTMYWYKQDSKKFLKIMFSYNNKELIINETVPNRFSPKSPDKAHLNLHINSLELGDSAVYFCASSLQGGGYYGYTFGSGTRLTVV.

In this sample, this clonotype turned up a few times. J is TRBJ2-7 and V is TRBV3-1; 7 bases fit TRBD1. The J segment lost 0 bases and the V segment lost 4 bases, leaving 9 bases of the junction unmatched. The germline CDR1 and CDR2 sequences are LGHDT and YNNKEL (reference sequence). The length of the CDR3 is 16 residues. CDR3: CASSPEGQTLSYEQYF. Here the CDR3 DNA reads TGTGCCAGCAGCCCCGAGGGACAGACTCTCTCCTACGAGCAGTACTTC.